This passage covers 2 T cell receptor beta chains from one sample sequenced in a study of CD8 T cells in Susac syndrome. After extraction with the RNeasy kit, roughly 0.45 to 1 ug of the RNA was reverse transcribed using random hexamers. Each CDR3 protein gets one entry after TCRdb re-called the immunoSEQ multiplex PCR reads with MiXCR. The repertoire holds around 130,000 distinct CDR3 sequences, with around 90% as singletons. Sequenced sample: CD8+ T cells from PBMCs. These receptors all stem from a human donor with multiple sclerosis.

The chain couples TRBV20-1 to TRBJ2-1; D uncertain. The CDR3 loop spans 15 amino acids. Germline V gene sequence: CDR1 DFQATT, CDR2 SNEGSKA (reference sequence). Trimming removed 3 bases from V and 7 bases from J, with 19 bases in between. As DNA, the CDR3 is TGCAGTGCTAGCGTTATAATCTCCGGTGTTAATGAGCAGTTCTTC. It specifies CSASVIISGVNEQFF.

The J gene is TRBJ1-2, the V gene TRBV11-2, with no clear D. This CDR3 is 16 amino acids long. Germline-derived CDR1 and CDR2 are SGHAT and FQNNGV. Trimming took 0 bases from V and 4 from J, leaving 15 bases between them. The CDR3 DNA is TGTGCCAGCAGCTTAGATCTCGGCGGGGTCATCTATGGCTACACCTTC. Translating gives CASSLDLGGVIYGYTF.